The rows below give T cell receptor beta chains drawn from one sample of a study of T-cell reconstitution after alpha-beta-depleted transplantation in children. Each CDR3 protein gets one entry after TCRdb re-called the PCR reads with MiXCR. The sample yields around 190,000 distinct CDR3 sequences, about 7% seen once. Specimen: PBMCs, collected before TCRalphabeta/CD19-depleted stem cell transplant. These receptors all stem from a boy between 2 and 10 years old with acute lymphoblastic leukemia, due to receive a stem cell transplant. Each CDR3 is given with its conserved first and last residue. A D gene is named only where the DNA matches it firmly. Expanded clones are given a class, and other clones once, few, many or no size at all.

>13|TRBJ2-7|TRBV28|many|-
CASSTGGVYEQYF
TGTGCCAGCAGCACCGGGGGAGTCTACGAGCAGTACTTC
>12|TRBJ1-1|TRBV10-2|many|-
CASTQGATEAFF
TGCGCCAGCACCCAGGGAGCCACTGAAGCTTTCTTT
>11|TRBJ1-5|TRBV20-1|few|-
CSAGLWQPQHF
TGCAGTGCTGGATTATGGCAGCCCCAGCATTTT
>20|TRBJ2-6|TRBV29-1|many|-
CSVEDPQSWRLSSGANVLTF
TGCAGCGTTGAAGATCCTCAATCGTGGAGACTAAGCTCTGGGGCCAACGTCCTGACTTTC
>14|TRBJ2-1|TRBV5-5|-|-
CASAPRVGYNEQFF
TGTGCCAGCGCCCCGCGGGTAGGGTACAATGAGCAGTTCTTC
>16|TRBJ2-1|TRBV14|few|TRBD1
CASSLIGQGLYNEQFF
TGTGCCAGCAGCCTTATCGGACAGGGGCTTTACAATGAGCAGTTCTTC
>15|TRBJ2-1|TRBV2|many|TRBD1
CASSPDRVWDNEQFF
TGTGCCAGCAGTCCGGACAGGGTTTGGGACAATGAGCAGTTCTTC
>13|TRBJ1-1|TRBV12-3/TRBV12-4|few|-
CASSPGFGRVTFF
TGTGCCAGCAGTCCCGGGTTCGGCCGGGTGACTTTCTTT
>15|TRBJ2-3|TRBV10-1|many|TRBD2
CASSEIAGATDTQYF
TGCGCCAGCAGTGAAATTGCGGGAGCCACGGATACGCAGTATTTT
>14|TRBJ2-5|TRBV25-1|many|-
CASSESIGGETQYF
TGTGCCAGCAGTGAATCGATCGGAGGAGAGACCCAGTACTTC
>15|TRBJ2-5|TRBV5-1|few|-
CASSFGAKGQETQYF
TGCGCCAGCAGCTTTGGCGCTAAGGGCCAAGAGACCCAGTACTTC
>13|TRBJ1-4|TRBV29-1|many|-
CSSHADSNEKLFF
TGCAGTTCACACGCGGACAGTAATGAAAAACTGTTTTTT
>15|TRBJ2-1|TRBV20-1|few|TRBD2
CSARPGLAGGYEQFF
TGCAGTGCTAGACCGGGACTAGCGGGAGGGTATGAGCAGTTCTTC
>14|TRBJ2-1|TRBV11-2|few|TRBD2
CASNPAGNYNEQFF
TGTGCCAGCAACCCAGCGGGGAACTACAATGAGCAGTTCTTC
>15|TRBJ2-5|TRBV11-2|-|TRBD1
CASSLVGQLSETQYF
TGTGCCAGCAGCTTAGTGGGACAGTTGTCAGAGACCCAGTACTTC
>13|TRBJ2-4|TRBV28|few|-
CASSRIKGNIQYF
TGTGCCAGCAGCCGGATAAAGGGCAACATTCAGTACTTC
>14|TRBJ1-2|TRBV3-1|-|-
CASSQGDASYGYTF
TGTGCCAGCAGCCAAGGTGACGCCAGCTATGGCTACACCTTC
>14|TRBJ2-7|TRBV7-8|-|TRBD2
CASSILAGGYEQYF
TGTGCCAGCAGCATACTAGCGGGGGGGTACGAGCAGTACTTC
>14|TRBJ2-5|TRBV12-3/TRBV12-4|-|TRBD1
CASRTGTGEETQYF
TGTGCCAGCAGGACCGGGACAGGGGAAGAGACCCAGTACTTC
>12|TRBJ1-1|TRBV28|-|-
CALGAENTEAFF
TGTGCCCTCGGGGCGGAGAACACTGAAGCTTTCTTT
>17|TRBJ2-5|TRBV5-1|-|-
CASSLFSSSSRQETQYF
TGCGCCAGCAGCTTGTTTAGTAGCTCCTCTAGGCAAGAGACCCAGTACTTC
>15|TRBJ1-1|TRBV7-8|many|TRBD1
CASSSHQGERGEAFF
TGTGCCAGCAGCTCCCATCAGGGGGAGCGGGGGGAAGCTTTCTTT
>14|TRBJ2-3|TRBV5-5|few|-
CASSYGLSTDTQYF
TGTGCCAGCAGCTACGGACTATCCACAGATACGCAGTATTTT
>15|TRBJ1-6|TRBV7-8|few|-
CASSLSAPRNSPLHF
TGTGCCAGCAGCTTAAGTGCGCCGAGAAATTCACCCCTCCACTTT
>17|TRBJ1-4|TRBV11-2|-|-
CASSFYEAQGINEKLFF
TGTGCCAGCAGCTTCTACGAAGCCCAGGGGATTAATGAAAAACTGTTTTTT
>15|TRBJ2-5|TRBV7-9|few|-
CASSRWEEVSETQYF
TGTGCCAGCAGTCGTTGGGAGGAAGTCTCGGAGACCCAGTACTTC
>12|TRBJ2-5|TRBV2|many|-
CASSASSETQYF
TGTGCCAGCAGTGCGAGCTCCGAGACCCAGTACTTC
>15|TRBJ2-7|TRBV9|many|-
CASSVDRVPTYEQYF
TGTGCCAGCAGCGTAGATAGGGTACCTACCTACGAGCAGTACTTC
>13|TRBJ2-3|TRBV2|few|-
CASSELVADTQYF
TGTGCCAGCAGTGAACTAGTTGCAGATACGCAGTATTTT
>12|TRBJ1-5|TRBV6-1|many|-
CASSGRQSTEHF
TGTGCCAGCAGTGGAAGACAGTCAACTGAGCATTTT
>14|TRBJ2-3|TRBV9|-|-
CASSVARLTDTQYF
TGTGCCAGCAGCGTTGCCAGGCTCACAGATACGCAGTATTTT
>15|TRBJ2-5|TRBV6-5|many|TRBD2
CASIYSGGPGETQYF
TGTGCCAGCATTTACTCGGGGGGGCCCGGGGAGACCCAGTACTTC